Following are 19 T cell receptor beta chains from one sample sequenced in a study of shared clonotypes between healthy human individuals. Repertoires were generated with immunoSEQ multiplex PCR, while TCRdb's copy carries only in-frame clones and drops some. Of over a million clones in the sample, 96% are singletons; the top ten hold approximately 1.2%. The sample consisted of naive CD4+ T cells sorted from blood. As for subset: CD45RA+ positively selected. Source of these receptors: a man under 40 in good health.

This rearrangement joins TRBV28 to TRBJ1-3, with 9 nucleotides matching TRBD1. The ends lost 3 bases at V and 4 bases at J; junction bases unmatched: 4. The CDR3 runs 15 residues. Germline CDR1 and CDR2: MDHEN and SYDVKM. For the CDR3, the DNA is TGTGCCAGCAGTTTCGGGACAGGGTCCGGAAACACCATATATTTT. It specifies CASSFGTGSGNTIYF.

The chain couples TRBV7-8 to TRBJ2-3, with 9 bases aligning to TRBD2. With 5 bases clipped from V and 2 bases from J, the junction kept 8 bases outside the gene matches. CDR1 and CDR2 (germline): SGHVS, FQNEAQ. The CDR3 totals 16 residues. CDR3 region: CASSRLAGADTDTQYF. The CDR3 DNA reads as TGTGCCAGCAGCCGTTTAGCGGGAGCAGACACAGATACGCAGTATTTT.

The J gene is TRBJ2-7, the V gene TRBV28, with a possible D match to TRBD2 (6 bases). CDR1 and CDR2 (germline): MDHEN, SYDVKM. The V gene lost 3 bases and the J gene lost 0 bases, with 12 bases spanning the gap. The CDR3 consists of 15 residues. CDR3 nucleotide sequence: TGTGCCAGCAGTTTGGCGGGACTTAGCTCCTACGAGCAGTACTTC. Translated, it gives CASSLAGLSSYEQYF.

This rearrangement joins TRBV13 to TRBJ1-1; 8 bases map to TRBD1. Germline loops: CDR1 PRHDT, CDR2 FYEKMQ (reference sequence). The CDR3 runs 16 residues. With 2 bases clipped from V and 5 bases from J, the junction kept 10 bases outside the gene matches. The CDR3 loop is CASSLISQGASTEAFF. CDR3 sequence (DNA): TGTGCCAGCAGCTTAATATCTCAGGGGGCTTCGACTGAAGCTTTCTTT. Looking up the rest from reference TRBV13 and TRBJ1-1 gives the full variable domain: AAGVIQSPRHLIKEKRETATLKCYPIPRHDTVYWYQQGPGQDPQFLISFYEKMQSDKGSIPDRFSAQQFSDYHSELNMSSLELGDSALYFCASSLISQGASTEAFFGQGTRLTVV.

The chain has TRBV5-1 and TRBJ2-7; 10 bases map to TRBD1. The CDR3 runs to 16 residues. V was clipped by 3 bases and J by 4 bases; unmatched bases: 10. The germline V gene has CDR1 SGHRS and CDR2 YFSETQ. In nucleotides, the CDR3 is TGCGCCAGCAGCTCTCCGACAGGGGGCCCGGGGTACGAGCAGTACTTC. As protein: CASSSPTGGPGYEQYF.

The chain uses TRBV10-1 and TRBJ1-2; D is perhaps TRBD1 (6 bases). V lost 4 bases and J lost 2, with 8 bases in between. The CDR3 spans 13 residues. Germline lookup yields CDR1 WNHNN and CDR2 SYGVQD (reference sequence). The CDR3 sequence is CASSGTGNYGYTF. The DNA for the CDR3 is TGCGCCAGCAGTGGAACAGGGAACTATGGCTACACCTTC.

The rearrangement links TRBV6-5 to TRBJ2-5; no definite D call. Trimming removed 0 bases at V and 4 bases at J, with 9 bases between. This CDR3 has 14 residues. Germline CDR1 reads MNHEY; CDR2 reads SVGAGI. The CDR3 is CASSYSGLVETQYF. The CDR3 bases are TGTGCCAGCAGTTACTCGGGGTTGGTAGAGACCCAGTACTTC.

This chain uses TRBV2 with TRBJ2-1, with TRBD1 as a possible D gene (5 bases). V lost 7 bases, J lost 5 bases, and 12 bases lay in between. Germline V gene lookup returns CDR1 SNHLY and CDR2 FYNNEI. The CDR3 contains 13 residues. The CDR3 coding sequence is TGTGCCAGCACGTGGGGCCTTAACAATGAGCAGTTCTTC. Amino acid sequence: CASTWGLNNEQFF.

The V call is TRBV7-2, the J call TRBJ2-4; unclear D gene. Trimming left V 6 bases short and J 3 bases short, with 15 bases between. Germline CDR1 and CDR2: SGHTA and FQGNSA. The length of the CDR3 is 15 residues. The CDR3 coding sequence is TGTGCCAGCAGACCATACCGGGCCGTCAAAAACATTCAGTACTTC. This gives the protein CASRPYRAVKNIQYF.

V usage is TRBV5-6 and J usage is TRBJ1-2; D is uncertain. V lost 0 bases and J lost 5, with 8 bases in between. In germline, CDR1 is SGHDT, CDR2 YYEEEE. The CDR3 covers 13 residues. The CDR3 nucleotides read TGTGCCAGCAGCTTGGAAGGCGTTTATGGCTACACCTTC. It translates to CASSLEGVYGYTF.

This clone is a singleton in its sample. The gene calls are TRBV18 and TRBJ1-5; D perhaps matches TRBD1 (5 bases). V was trimmed by 6 bases and J by 7 bases, leaving 25 bases between them. The CDR3 has 17 amino acids. Germline CDR1 KGHSH, CDR2 LQKENI. This CDR3 is CASSPSHSADGAQPQHF. CDR3 DNA sequence: TGTGCCAGCTCTCCATCGCACTCCGCCGACGGGGCCCAGCCCCAGCATTTT. The full variable domain, in which reference TRBV18 and TRBJ1-5 provide the parts outside the CDR3, is NAGVMQNPRHLVRRRGQEARLRCSPMKGHSHVYWYRQLPEEGLKFMVYLQKENIIDESGMPKERFSAEFPKEGPSILRIQQVVRGDSAAYFCASSPSHSADGAQPQHFGDGTRLSIL.

This sequence joins TRBV29-1 and TRBJ2-7, with 10 bases lining up with TRBD2. After removal of 4 bases from V and 0 bases from J, the junction contained 9 bases not matched to a gene. This CDR3 comprises 16 residues. CDR1 SQVTM and CDR2 ANQGSEA come from the germline V gene. This chain's CDR3 is CSVVLLAGVGSYEQYF. In DNA, the CDR3 is TGCAGCGTTGTTTTGCTAGCGGGAGTTGGCTCCTACGAGCAGTACTTC.

The chain joins TRBV2 to TRBJ2-1; D uncertain. In germline, CDR1 is SNHLY, CDR2 FYNNEI. There are 11 residues in the CDR3. V was shortened by 4 bases and J by 9 bases, with 7 bases between the two germline ends. CDR3 nucleotide sequence: TGTGCCAGCAGTGTTGGTGGTGAGCAGTTCTTC. Translating gives CASSVGGEQFF.

The V gene is TRBV21-1, the J gene TRBJ2-7; the tabulated D call, TRBD1, remains unverified against the DNA. TRBV21-1 is marked as a pseudogene. This CDR3 is 16 amino acids long. The CDR3 is CASSSQWAGISGEQYF. CDR3 nucleotide sequence: TGTGCCAGCAGCTCCCAGTGGGCAGGGATCTCAGGCGAGCAGTACTTC.

The chain combines TRBV6-1 with TRBJ1-5; tentative D call: TRBD1 (6 bases). CDR3 length: 13 amino acids. The germline V gene encodes CDR1 MNHNS and CDR2 SASEGT. V was cut by 4 bases and J by 5 bases, with 9 bases left in between. CDR3 sequence: CASSARGDQPQHF. In DNA form, the CDR3 reads TGTGCCAGCAGTGCGAGGGGGGATCAGCCCCAGCATTTT.

The table lists this clone with a count of one. V and J are TRBV29-1 and TRBJ2-1, with 9 bases aligning to TRBD2. The CDR3 totals 15 residues. Germline trimming cut 6 bases from V and 6 bases from J; bases unmatched to any gene: 12. In germline, CDR1 is SQVTM, CDR2 ANQGSEA. In DNA, the CDR3 is TGCAGCGTCACTGGGGGTGCGGGAGGGGGCAATGAGCAGTTCTTC. Translation: CSVTGGAGGGNEQFF.

This chain joins TRBV5-1 and TRBJ2-1; TRBD2 matches at 7 bases. Germline trimming cut 0 bases from V and 0 bases from J; bases unmatched to any gene: 12. Germline V gene sequence: CDR1 SGHRS, CDR2 YFSETQ. The CDR3 loop spans 19 amino acids. The CDR3 protein is CASSLAGGGPVGSYNEQFF. The DNA of the CDR3 is TGCGCCAGCAGCTTGGCGGGGGGAGGGCCTGTTGGCTCCTACAATGAGCAGTTCTTC.

This chain connects TRBV5-6 to TRBJ2-1; 7 bases map to TRBD2. With V trimmed by 4 bases and J by 6 bases, 10 bases remained unmatched. The CDR3 is made up of 15 amino acids. The V gene's germline CDR1 is SGHDT and CDR2 YYEEEE. CDR3: CASSLGLDAFNEQFF. The CDR3 DNA is TGTGCCAGCAGCCTCGGACTAGACGCCTTCAATGAGCAGTTCTTC.

The chain is built from TRBV6-5 and TRBJ2-7, with 7 bases aligning to TRBD2. The CDR3 loop spans 14 amino acids. The germline CDR1 and CDR2 sequences are MNHEY and SVGAGI. The V gene end was trimmed by 5 bases and the J gene end by 3 bases; junction bases not matched to a gene: 7. DNA for the CDR3: TGTGCCAGCAGTGTGCCTAGCGGCTACTACGAGCAGTACTTC. Translation gives CASSVPSGYYEQYF.